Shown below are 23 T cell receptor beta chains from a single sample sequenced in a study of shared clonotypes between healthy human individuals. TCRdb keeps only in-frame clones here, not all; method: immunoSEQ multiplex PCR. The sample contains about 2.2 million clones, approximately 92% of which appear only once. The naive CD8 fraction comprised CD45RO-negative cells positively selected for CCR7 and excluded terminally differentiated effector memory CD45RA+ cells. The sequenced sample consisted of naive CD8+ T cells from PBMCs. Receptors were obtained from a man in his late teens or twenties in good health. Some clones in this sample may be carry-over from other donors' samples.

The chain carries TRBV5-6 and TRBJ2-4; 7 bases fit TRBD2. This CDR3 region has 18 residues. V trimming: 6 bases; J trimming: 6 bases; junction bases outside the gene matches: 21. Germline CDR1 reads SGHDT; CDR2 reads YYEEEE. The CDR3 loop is CASTGSREGFWVGNIQYF. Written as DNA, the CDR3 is TGTGCCAGCACTGGTTCGAGGGAGGGCTTCTGGGTTGGAAACATTCAGTACTTC.

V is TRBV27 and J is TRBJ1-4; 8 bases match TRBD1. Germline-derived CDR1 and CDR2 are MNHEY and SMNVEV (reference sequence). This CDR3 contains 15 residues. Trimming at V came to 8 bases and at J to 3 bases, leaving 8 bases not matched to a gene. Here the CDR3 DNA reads TGTGCCAGCGGACAGGGCGTTCGGGCTAATGAAAAACTGTTTTTT. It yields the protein CASGQGVRANEKLFF. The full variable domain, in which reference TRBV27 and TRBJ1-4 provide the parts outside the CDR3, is EAQVTQNPRYLITVTGKKLTVTCSQNMNHEYMSWYRQDPGLGLRQIYYSMNVEVTDKGDVPEGYKVSRKEKRNFPLILESPSPNQTSLYFCASGQGVRANEKLFFGSGTQLSVL.

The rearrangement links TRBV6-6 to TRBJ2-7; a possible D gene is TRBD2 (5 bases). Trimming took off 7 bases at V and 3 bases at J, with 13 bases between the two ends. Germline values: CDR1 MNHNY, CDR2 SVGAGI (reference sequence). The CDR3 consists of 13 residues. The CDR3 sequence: CASTSRTLYEQYF. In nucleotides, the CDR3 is TGTGCCAGCACCTCCCGGACTCTCTACGAGCAGTACTTC.

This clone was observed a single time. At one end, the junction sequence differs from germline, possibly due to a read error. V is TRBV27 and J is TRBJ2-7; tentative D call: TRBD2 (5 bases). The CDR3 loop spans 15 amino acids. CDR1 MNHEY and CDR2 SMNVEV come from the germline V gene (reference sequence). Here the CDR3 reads CASSTSRTGSSEQYF. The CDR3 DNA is TGTGCCAGCAGTACCTCGCGGACGGGGTCCTCCGAGCAGTACTTC.

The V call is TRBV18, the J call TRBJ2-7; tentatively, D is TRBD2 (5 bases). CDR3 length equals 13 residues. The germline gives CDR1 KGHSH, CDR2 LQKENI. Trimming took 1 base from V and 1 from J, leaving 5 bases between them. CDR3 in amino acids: CASSPRESYEQYF. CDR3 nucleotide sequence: TGTGCCAGCTCACCACGGGAGTCCTACGAGCAGTACTTC. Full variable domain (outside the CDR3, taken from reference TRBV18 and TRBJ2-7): NAGVMQNPRHLVRRRGQEARLRCSPMKGHSHVYWYRQLPEEGLKFMVYLQKENIIDESGMPKERFSAEFPKEGPSILRIQQVVRGDSAAYFCASSPRESYEQYFGPGTRLTVT.

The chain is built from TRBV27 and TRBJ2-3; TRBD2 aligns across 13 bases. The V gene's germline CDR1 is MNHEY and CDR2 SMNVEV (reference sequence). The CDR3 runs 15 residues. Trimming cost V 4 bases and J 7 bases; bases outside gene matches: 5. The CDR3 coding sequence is TGTGCCAGCAGTTGGACTAGCGGGAGAGGGCATACGCAGTATTTT. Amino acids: CASSWTSGRGHTQYF.

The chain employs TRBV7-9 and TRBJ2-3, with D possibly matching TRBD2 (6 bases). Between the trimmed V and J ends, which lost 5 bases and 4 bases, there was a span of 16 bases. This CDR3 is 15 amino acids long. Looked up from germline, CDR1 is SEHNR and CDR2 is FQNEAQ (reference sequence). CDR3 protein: CASSPNVGRSDTQYF. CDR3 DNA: TGTGCCAGCAGCCCGAACGTCGGGAGATCAGATACGCAGTATTTT.

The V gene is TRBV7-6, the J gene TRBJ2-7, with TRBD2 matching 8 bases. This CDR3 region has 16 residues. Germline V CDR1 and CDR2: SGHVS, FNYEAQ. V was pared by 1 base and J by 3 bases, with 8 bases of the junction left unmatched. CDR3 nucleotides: TGTGCCAGCAGCTTAGGGGGGACTAGTCCCTTCTACGAGCAGTACTTC. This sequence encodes CASSLGGTSPFYEQYF.

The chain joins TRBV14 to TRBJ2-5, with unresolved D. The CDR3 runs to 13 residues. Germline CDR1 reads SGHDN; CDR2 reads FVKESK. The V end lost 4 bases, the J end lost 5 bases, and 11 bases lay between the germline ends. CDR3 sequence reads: CASSPDPGETQYF. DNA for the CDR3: TGTGCCAGCAGCCCGGACCCCGGTGAGACCCAGTACTTC.

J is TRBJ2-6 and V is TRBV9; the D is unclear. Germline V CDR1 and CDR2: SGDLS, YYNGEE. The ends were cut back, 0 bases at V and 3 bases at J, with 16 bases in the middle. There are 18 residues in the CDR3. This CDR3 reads CASSVGIAGSYGANVLTF. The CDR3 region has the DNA TGTGCCAGCAGCGTAGGAATCGCTGGCTCTTATGGGGCCAACGTCCTGACTTTC.

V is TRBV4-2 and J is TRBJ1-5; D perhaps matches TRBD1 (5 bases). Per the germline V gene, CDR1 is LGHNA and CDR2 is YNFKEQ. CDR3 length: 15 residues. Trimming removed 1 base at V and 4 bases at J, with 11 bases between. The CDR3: CASSQVAWGNQPQHF. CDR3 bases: TGTGCCAGCAGCCAAGTTGCATGGGGGAATCAGCCCCAGCATTTT.

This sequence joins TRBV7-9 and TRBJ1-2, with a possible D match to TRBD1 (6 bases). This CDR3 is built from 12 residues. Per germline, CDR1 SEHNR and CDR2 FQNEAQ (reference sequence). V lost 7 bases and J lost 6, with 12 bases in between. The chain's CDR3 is CASTSGVDGYTF. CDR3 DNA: TGTGCCAGCACCTCAGGGGTTGATGGCTACACCTTC.

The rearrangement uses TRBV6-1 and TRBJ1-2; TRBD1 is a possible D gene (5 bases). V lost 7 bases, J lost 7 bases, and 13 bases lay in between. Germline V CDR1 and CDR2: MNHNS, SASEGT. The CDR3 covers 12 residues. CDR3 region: CASTPWDSGYTF. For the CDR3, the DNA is TGTGCCAGCACCCCCTGGGACTCTGGCTACACCTTC.

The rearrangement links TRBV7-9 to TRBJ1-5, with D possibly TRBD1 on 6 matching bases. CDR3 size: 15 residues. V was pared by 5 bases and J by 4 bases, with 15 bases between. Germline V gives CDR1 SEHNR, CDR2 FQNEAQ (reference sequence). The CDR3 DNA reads TGTGCCAGCAGCGCAGGGGATTCAATAAATCAGCCCCAGCATTTT. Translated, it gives CASSAGDSINQPQHF.

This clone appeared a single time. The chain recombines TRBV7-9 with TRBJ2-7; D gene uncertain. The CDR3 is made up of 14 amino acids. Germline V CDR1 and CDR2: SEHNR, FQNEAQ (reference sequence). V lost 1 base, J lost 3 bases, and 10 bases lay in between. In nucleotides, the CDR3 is TGTGCCAGCAGCTTAGTGGGTAACTACTACGAGCAGTACTTC. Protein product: CASSLVGNYYEQYF. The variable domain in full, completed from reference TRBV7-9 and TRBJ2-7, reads DTGVSQNPRHKITKRGQNVTFRCDPISEHNRLYWYRQTLGQGPEFLTYFQNEAQLEKSRLLSDRFSAERPKGSFSTLEIQRTEQGDSAMYLCASSLVGNYYEQYFGPGTRLTVT.

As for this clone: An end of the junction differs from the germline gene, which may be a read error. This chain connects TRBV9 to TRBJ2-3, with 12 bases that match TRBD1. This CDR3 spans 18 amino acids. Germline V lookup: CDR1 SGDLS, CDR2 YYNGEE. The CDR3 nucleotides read TGTGCCAGCAGCTACCCGGGACAGGGGGCGCAGGGTACAGATATGCAGTATTTT. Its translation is CASSYPGQGAQGTDMQYF.

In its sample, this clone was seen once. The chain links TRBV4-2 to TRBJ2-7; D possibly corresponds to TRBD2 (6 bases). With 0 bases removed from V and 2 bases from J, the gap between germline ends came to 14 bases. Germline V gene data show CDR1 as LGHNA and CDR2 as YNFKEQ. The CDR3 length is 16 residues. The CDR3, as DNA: TGTGCCAGCAGCCAAGATCCCCTAGCGTTCGCCTACGAGCAGTACTTC. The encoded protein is CASSQDPLAFAYEQYF.

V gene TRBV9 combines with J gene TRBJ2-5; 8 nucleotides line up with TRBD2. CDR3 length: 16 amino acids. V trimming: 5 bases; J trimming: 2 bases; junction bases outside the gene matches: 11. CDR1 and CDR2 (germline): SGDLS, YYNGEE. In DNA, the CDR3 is TGTGCCAGCAGTTCGATTCTAGCGGGTGTACAAGAGACCCAGTACTTC. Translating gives CASSSILAGVQETQYF.

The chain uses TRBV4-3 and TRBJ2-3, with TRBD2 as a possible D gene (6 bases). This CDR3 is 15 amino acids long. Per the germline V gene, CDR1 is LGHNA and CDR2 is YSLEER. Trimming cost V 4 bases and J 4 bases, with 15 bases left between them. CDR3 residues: CASSRRAGPADTQYF. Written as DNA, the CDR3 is TGCGCCAGCAGCCGAAGAGCGGGCCCCGCAGATACGCAGTATTTT.

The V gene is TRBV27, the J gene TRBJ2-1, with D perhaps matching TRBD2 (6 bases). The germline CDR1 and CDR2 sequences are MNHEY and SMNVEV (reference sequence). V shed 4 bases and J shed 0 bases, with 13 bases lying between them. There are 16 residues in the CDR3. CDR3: CASSSNSGSSYNEQFF. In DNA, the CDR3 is TGTGCCAGCAGTTCTAATAGCGGAAGCTCCTACAATGAGCAGTTCTTC.

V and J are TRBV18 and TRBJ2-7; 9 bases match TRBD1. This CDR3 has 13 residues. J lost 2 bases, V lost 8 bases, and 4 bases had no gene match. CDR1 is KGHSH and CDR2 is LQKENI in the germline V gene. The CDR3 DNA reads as TGTGCCAGCCGGGGACAGGGTACCTACGAGCAGTACTTC. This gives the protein CASRGQGTYEQYF.

The CDR3 spells CASSPGLAGVKDEQYF. The CDR3 DNA reads TGTGCCAGCAGCCCGGGACTAGCGGGAGTAAAGGACGAGCAGTACTTC. V gene TRBV28 combines with J gene TRBJ2-7, with 14 bases identical to TRBD2. With 6 bases clipped from V and 5 bases from J, the junction kept 9 bases outside the gene matches. CDR3 length: 16 amino acids. Germline CDR1 and CDR2: MDHEN and SYDVKM. The variable domain in full, completed from reference TRBV28 and TRBJ2-7, reads DVKVTQSSRYLVKRTGEKVFLECVQDMDHENMFWYRQDPGLGLRLIYFSYDVKMKEKGDIPEGYSVSREKKERFSLILESASTNQTSMYLCASSPGLAGVKDEQYFGPGTRLTVT.

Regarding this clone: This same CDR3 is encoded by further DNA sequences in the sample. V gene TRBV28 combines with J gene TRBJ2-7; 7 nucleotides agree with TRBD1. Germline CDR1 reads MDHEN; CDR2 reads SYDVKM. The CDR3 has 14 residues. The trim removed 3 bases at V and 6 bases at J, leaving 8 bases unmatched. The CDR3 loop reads CASSLTGTLGEQYF. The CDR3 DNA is TGTGCCAGCAGTTTGACAGGGACCTTGGGCGAGCAGTACTTC.